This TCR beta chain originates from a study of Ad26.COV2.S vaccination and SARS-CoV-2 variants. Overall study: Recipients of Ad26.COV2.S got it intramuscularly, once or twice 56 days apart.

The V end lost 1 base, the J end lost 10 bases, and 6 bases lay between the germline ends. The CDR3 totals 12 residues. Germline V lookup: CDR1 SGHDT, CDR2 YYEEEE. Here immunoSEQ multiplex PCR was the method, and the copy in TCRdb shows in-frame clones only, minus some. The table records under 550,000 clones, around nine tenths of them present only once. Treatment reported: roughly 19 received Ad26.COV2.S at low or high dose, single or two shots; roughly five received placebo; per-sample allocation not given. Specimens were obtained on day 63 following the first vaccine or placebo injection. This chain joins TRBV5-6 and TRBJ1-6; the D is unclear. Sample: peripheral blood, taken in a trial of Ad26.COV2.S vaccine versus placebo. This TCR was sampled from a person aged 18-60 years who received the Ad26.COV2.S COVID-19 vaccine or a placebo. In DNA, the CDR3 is TGTGCCAGCAGCTTGATTAACTCACCCCTCCACTTT. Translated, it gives CASSLINSPLHF.